What follows are 10 T cell receptor beta chains derived from one specimen sequenced in a study of CD8 T cells in ankylosing spondylitis. TCRdb used MiXCR to reprocess the 5' RACE reads, holding one entry per CDR3 protein. The data show about 160,000 distinct CDR3 sequences, around 17% seen once. Sequencing was performed on blood, either unsorted or a sorted T cell fraction (not recorded which). The source of these receptors is a male donor with ankylosing spondylitis or in good health (not recorded which).

This clonotype was seen a handful of times. J is TRBJ2-4 and V is TRBV12-3 or TRBV12-4, with 9 bases that match TRBD2. J was trimmed by 3 bases and V by 3 bases; bases with no gene match: 12. This CDR3 is 18 amino acids long. The CDR3, as DNA: TGTGCCAGCAGTTTTCGGGCTAGCGGGGAGGGGGACAAAAACATTCAGTACTTC. Its translation is CASSFRASGEGDKNIQYF.

This clonotype has a count of ten or more. The chain couples TRBV27 to TRBJ2-5; 12 bases map to TRBD2. With 6 bases clipped from V and 5 bases from J, the junction kept 10 bases outside the gene matches. CDR1 is MNHEY and CDR2 is SMNVEV in the germline V gene (reference sequence). This CDR3 spans 16 amino acids. CDR3: CASSPQTSGSLETQYF. The CDR3 region has the DNA TGTGCCAGCAGCCCTCAGACTAGCGGGAGTTTGGAGACCCAGTACTTC.

The table lists this clonotype with many counts. The chain recombines TRBV20-1 with TRBJ2-7, with D uncertain. Germline lookup yields CDR1 DFQATT and CDR2 SNEGSKA (reference sequence). This CDR3 contains 15 residues. Trimming cost V 0 bases and J 5 bases, with 17 bases left between them. The chain's CDR3 is CSARDRWNTRDEQYF. CDR3 bases: TGCAGTGCTAGAGATCGTTGGAACACTCGGGACGAGCAGTACTTC.

V usage is TRBV20-1 and J usage is TRBJ2-3, with 13 positions matching TRBD2. Germline-derived CDR1 and CDR2 are DFQATT and SNEGSKA (reference sequence). The J segment lost 1 base and the V segment lost 5 bases, leaving 12 bases of the junction unmatched. The CDR3 has 18 amino acids. CDR3 sequence (DNA): TGCAGTGCTGGGGATTCCGGGACTAGCGGGATCGGCACAGATACGCAGTATTTT. The encoded protein is CSAGDSGTSGIGTDTQYF.

DNA for the CDR3: TGTGCCAGCAGCTCCCAGGGAAGGAAGGACAATGAGCAGTTCTTC. It encodes CASSSQGRKDNEQFF. The J gene is TRBJ2-1, the V gene TRBV7-8, with D tentatively TRBD1 (5 bases). The CDR3 runs 15 residues. The germline CDR1 and CDR2 sequences are SGHVS and FQNEAQ. The V gene lost 4 bases and the J gene lost 5 bases, with 15 bases spanning the gap.

This clonotype occurred many times. V is TRBV12-3 or TRBV12-4 and J is TRBJ2-5; possibly TRBD1 for D (7 bases). V shed 6 bases and J shed 3 bases, with 14 bases lying between them. CDR3 size: 14 residues. CDR3 amino acids: CASRRGQNEETQYF. The CDR3 DNA is TGTGCCAGCAGGCGGGGACAGAATGAAGAGACCCAGTACTTC.

The chain's CDR3 is CASSVGSRGTYEQYF. In nucleotides, the CDR3 is TGTGCCAGCAGCGTAGGTTCACGGGGCACCTACGAGCAGTACTTC. The V gene is TRBV9, the J gene TRBJ2-7; D assignment may be TRBD1 or TRBD2 (5 bases each). Germline-derived CDR1 and CDR2 are SGDLS and YYNGEE. V was cut by 0 bases and J by 2 bases, with 12 bases left in between. This CDR3 contains 15 residues.

The sample holds many counts of this clonotype. In DNA, the CDR3 is TGTGCCAGCAGCTTATTGACTAGTATGGCCGGGGAGCTGTTTTTT. Translated: CASSLLTSMAGELFF. The chain couples TRBV11-2 to TRBJ2-2, with D perhaps TRBD2 (6 bases). The CDR3 is 15 residues long. CDR1 is SGHAT and CDR2 is FQNNGV in the germline V gene. Trimming removed 2 bases from V and 6 bases from J, with 13 bases in between.

This clonotype has only a few counts. The CDR3: CASSFGTLNTQYF. The CDR3 DNA follows: TGTGCCAGCAGTTTCGGGACATTGAATACGCAGTATTTT. V and J are TRBV28 and TRBJ2-3, with D tentatively TRBD1 (6 bases). Germline CDR1 MDHEN, CDR2 SYDVKM. The germline V and J ends were trimmed by 3 bases and 7 bases, with 11 bases remaining between them. The CDR3 spans 13 residues.

This clonotype was seen repeatedly, ten times or more. The rearrangement uses TRBV20-1 and TRBJ1-6; a possible D gene is TRBD1 (6 bases). The CDR3 runs 14 residues. CDR1 and CDR2 from the germline V gene are DFQATT and SNEGSKA (reference sequence). V was shortened by 7 bases and J by 5 bases, with 15 bases between the two germline ends. CDR3 DNA sequence: TGCAGTGGGCCCGAAGGGGGTAATAATTCACCCCTCCACTTT. Translating gives CSGPEGGNNSPLHF.